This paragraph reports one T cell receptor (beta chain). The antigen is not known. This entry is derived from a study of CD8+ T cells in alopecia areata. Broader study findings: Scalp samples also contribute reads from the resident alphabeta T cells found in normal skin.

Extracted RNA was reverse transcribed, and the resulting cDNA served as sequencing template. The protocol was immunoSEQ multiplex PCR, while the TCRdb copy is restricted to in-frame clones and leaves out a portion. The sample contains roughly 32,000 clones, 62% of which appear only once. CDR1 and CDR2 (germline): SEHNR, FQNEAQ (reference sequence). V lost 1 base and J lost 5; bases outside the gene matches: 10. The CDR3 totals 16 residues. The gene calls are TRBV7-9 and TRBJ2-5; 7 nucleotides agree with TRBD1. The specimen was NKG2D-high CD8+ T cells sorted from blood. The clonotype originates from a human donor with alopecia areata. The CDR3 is CASSLVPGQLMETQYF. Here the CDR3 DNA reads TGTGCCAGCAGCTTAGTCCCGGGACAGCTGATGGAGACCCAGTACTTC.